Shown below are 10 T cell receptor beta chains from a single sample sequenced in a study of blood T cell repertoires in COVID-19 (dated by TCRdb to the early 2020s). Preparation of the library involved the immunoSEQ multiplex PCR assay. The clones in this table, taken by TCRdb from immuneACCESS, are in-frame only. Not every clone is retained; where verified, under half of the shortfall comes from an unresolved V gene, and the cause of the rest is unknown. Within this sample are approximately 12,000 clones, with 80% to 90% of them counted one time only. Around 9.9% of the sample rests with the top ten. The sequenced sample consisted of peripheral blood. The receptors come from a human donor in a cohort sampled during active COVID-19.

The CDR3 DNA reads TGTGCCATCATGGGAACAGGGGGCGGTGGCTACACCTTC. This codes for CAIMGTGGGGYTF. The chain joins TRBV10-3 to TRBJ1-2, with 9 nucleotides matching TRBD1. The CDR3 runs to 13 residues. Germline loops: CDR1 ENHRY, CDR2 SYGVKD. With 7 bases clipped from V and 7 bases from J, the junction kept 7 bases outside the gene matches.

The chain's CDR3 is CASSYRGTSGGYEQYF. The CDR3 DNA follows: TGTGCCAGCAGCTACCGGGGGACTAGCGGGGGCTACGAGCAGTACTTC. This rearrangement joins TRBV7-2 to TRBJ2-7; 14 positions agree with TRBD2. In germline, CDR1 is SGHTA, CDR2 FQGNSA. The trim removed 4 bases at V and 3 bases at J, leaving 5 bases unmatched. The length of the CDR3 is 16 residues.

The chain employs TRBV6-5 and TRBJ2-1; TRBD2 matches 14 bases. The V gene end was trimmed by 5 bases and the J gene end by 6 bases; junction bases not matched to a gene: 3. This CDR3 spans 15 amino acids. Germline assignment: CDR1 MNHEY and CDR2 SVGAGI. Here the CDR3 reads CASSPTSGGANEQFF. CDR3 nucleotides: TGTGCCAGCAGTCCGACTAGCGGGGGGGCCAATGAGCAGTTCTTC.

The CDR3 DNA reads as TGTGCCAGCAGTTACACTCGCTATGGCTACACCTTC. As protein: CASSYTRYGYTF. The rearrangement links TRBV6-5 to TRBJ1-2; D not resolved. The CDR3 runs to 12 residues. Germline lookup yields CDR1 MNHEY and CDR2 SVGAGI. With 2 bases removed from V and 4 bases from J, the gap between germline ends came to 5 bases.

Only one count was recorded for this clone. V usage is TRBV5-5 and J usage is TRBJ1-1, with 7 bases fitting TRBD1. The germline V gene has CDR1 SGHKS and CDR2 YYEKEE (reference sequence). The CDR3 is 12 amino acids. V shed 3 bases, J shed 7 bases, and the junction held 3 bases outside the gene matches. CDR3 loop: CASSWGTVEAFF. The CDR3 coding sequence is TGTGCCAGCAGCTGGGGGACAGTTGAAGCTTTCTTT.

The chain combines TRBV6-2 or TRBV6-3 with TRBJ1-6; 7 bases align to TRBD1. The V and J ends lost 5 bases and 10 bases, in that order; junction bases with no gene match: 8. Germline V CDR1 and CDR2: MNHEY, SVGEGT. The CDR3 totals 14 residues. The DNA of the CDR3 is TGTGCCAGCAGTCCCACAGGGGTGAGCTCACCCCTCCACTTT. Protein: CASSPTGVSSPLHF.

The rearrangement joins TRBV9 to TRBJ2-3; TRBD2 matches 9 bases. Germline CDR1 reads SGDLS; CDR2 reads YYNGEE. Trimming took 3 bases from V and 12 from J; bases not matched to a gene: 5. This CDR3 is built from 12 residues. The CDR3 DNA sequence: TGTGCCAGCAGCGGGACTAGCGCCGTACAGTATTTT. This translates into CASSGTSAVQYF.

V is TRBV7-2 and J is TRBJ1-3; a possible D gene is TRBD1 (5 bases). Germline lookup yields CDR1 SGHTA and CDR2 FQGNSA. The CDR3 contains 13 residues. The V gene lost 5 bases and the J gene lost 5 bases, with 10 bases spanning the gap. Written as DNA, the CDR3 is TGTGCCAGCAGCGCGGGGGAAAGAAACACCATATATTTT. Translating gives CASSAGERNTIYF.

V usage is TRBV2 and J usage is TRBJ1-1; possibly TRBD1 for D (6 bases). Germline CDR1 reads SNHLY; CDR2 reads FYNNEI. This CDR3 has 12 amino acids. The CDR3: CGQQGTGTEAFF. DNA of the CDR3: TGTGGACAACAGGGTACGGGGACTGAAGCTTTCTTT.

The CDR3 spells CASSEARHSYFTDTQYF. In DNA, the CDR3 is TGTGCCAGCAGTGAAGCTCGGCACAGCTATTTCACAGATACGCAGTATTTT. V gene TRBV6-1 combines with J gene TRBJ2-3; D not resolved. V lost 0 bases to trimming and J lost 2 bases, with 15 bases between them. CDR1 is MNHNS, CDR2 SASEGT, per germline. The CDR3 is 17 amino acids.